Sequencing of this TCR beta chain was carried out in a study of T cells in Graves' hyperthyroidism and ophthalmopathy (dated by TCRdb to the late 2010s). Background for the entire study: Peripheral blood samples were taken at the time of initial diagnosis, prior to any treatment. According to the paper, TCR Vbeta CDR3 sequencing was carried out on 120 to 150 peripheral blood samples, which came from 40 to 45 ophthalmopathy, fewer than 80 hyperthyroidism and about 17 progressor patients. In addition, the study compared T-cell repertoires in thyroid tissue and in blood from a handful of Graves' hyperthyroidism patients. To identify distinguishing TCR V-J signatures, a discovery cohort of 100 patients was used, comprising some 45 with Graves' ophthalmopathy and 57 with stable Graves' hyperthyroidism. Following sampling, methimazole starting at 30 mg daily was given to hyperthyroidism patients, and high-dose intravenous methylprednisolone was given to ophthalmopathy patients. The 100 or so discovery patients were randomly divided into training and test sets at a 7:3 ratio. Whether ophthalmopathy could be predicted prospectively was tested in an independent validation cohort made up of approximately 19 hyperthyroidism patients plus 17 patients who later progressed to ophthalmopathy.

Moderately to severely active disease, a Clinical Activity Score of at least 3, a NOSPECS grade of at least 4, and a duration under 3 months were present in ophthalmopathy patients. Exclusion was applied to patients with uncontrolled infections, other autoimmune diseases, pregnancy or lactation. Diagnoses relied on clinical symptoms, serum thyroxine and TRAb, thyroid ultrasound and orbital computed tomography. PBMCs were isolated from about 9.2 ml of fresh peripheral blood by Ficoll-Paque density gradient centrifugation. Total RNA was extracted using Trizol reagent, and RNA quality was assessed on an Agilent 2100 Bioanalyzer. Cut back by 6 bases and 0 bases, the V and J ends lie 23 bases apart. From the cysteine up to the phenylalanine, the CDR3 has a length of 18 residues. Left in the record is the CDR3 DNA by itself, 54 bases read in frame from the first base. As encoded in the germline V gene, CDR1 is ENHRY while CDR2 is SYGVKD.

The TCR beta CDR3 regions were amplified from RNA transcripts. A first-round RT-PCR of the TCR CDR3 used the HTBI primer set with the Qiagen OneStep RT-PCR kit. Libraries were constructed in a second round of multiplex PCR, after which size selection and purification were performed. Libraries were sequenced paired-end with 100 bp reads on an Illumina HiSeq2000. The study's own analysis went as follows. SOAPnuke was used to process the raw data, removing reads that contained adapters or uncalled bases, had a mean Phred below 15, or lacked an exact match to the constant primer or identifier. High-quality paired reads were merged using COPE v1.2.5, and each unique nucleotide sequence was defined as a clonotype. Clonotypes were aligned to IMGT TRBV, TRBD and TRBJ reference segments using MiTCR v1.1. Analysis was restricted to V-J combinations with a frequency above 0.0001, which covered about 99% of repertoires. The TCS score was defined as the ratio of F50 (clonal expansion) to E x V (chaos), calculated using BLOSUM62-based TCRdist between CDR3 peptides within each V-J. Welch's t-statistics and random forest reduced 450 to 600 V-J features to about 13, which were used in a naive Bayes classifier (R e1071). TCRdb trimmed the raw reads at Q25, called clones with MiXCR and kept productive beta chains. A single entry per CDR3 protein holds the most common genes and DNA from its merged rows. The V and J calls and clone size come from TCRdb's table, not from the authors' own analysis. The sample has about 600,000 distinct CDR3 sequences on record, 13% to 15% of them singletons. The ten largest clones add up to roughly 7% of the sample.

The full study reports these points: A 13 V-J signature model separated ophthalmopathy from stable hyperthyroidism, with about 90% sensitivity and 81.08% specificity in cross-validation and 80%/75% in testing. Sample size was not statistically predetermined, and blinding of investigators to group allocation was not performed. In validation, progression to ophthalmopathy was predicted by the model with more than 65% sensitivity and 72% to 85% specificity, a median of 6.5 months before onset. Most expanded thyroid clonotypes (frequency above 0.001) were also found in blood, which suggests that blood repertoires may mirror thyroid immune responses.

This clonotype has ten or more counts. Its antigen remains undetermined. Base qualities are not recorded, but no much larger clone differs from it by a single base. The chain is assembled from TRBV10-3 and TRBJ1-2, with TRBD1 tentatively as D gene (6 bases match). This TCR was recovered from a young woman with Graves' ophthalmopathy. Sequencing input: blood. The nucleotide sequence is TGTGCCATCAGGGGTTCCAAAGAAGGGGGGCAATCTAACTATGGCTACACCTTC. It encodes CAIRGSKEGGQSNYGYTF.